These T cell receptor beta chains were read from a single sample in a study of blood T cell repertoires in COVID-19. Using immunoSEQ multiplex PCR, the repertoire was profiled, and TCRdb retains in-frame clones only, with some absent. Of some 150,000 clones listed, about 91% are singletons. The sequencing sample was made of PBMCs or T cells enriched from blood (not recorded which). The source is a woman aged 18-29 years who had recovered from COVID-19. Both conserved end residues are part of each CDR3. A D gene is named only where the DNA matches it firmly. For some rows the clone size is stated as once, few or many, or as a class when expanded; others skip it.

j_call: TRBJ2-2
v_call: TRBV24-1
clone_size: .
d_call: .
cdr3_aa: CATSDFGGTRAGELFF
cdr3_nt: TGTGCCACCAGTGATTTCGGCGGGACCCGGGCCGGGGAGCTGTTTTTT

j_call: TRBJ2-7
v_call: TRBV4-2
clone_size: .
d_call: TRBD2
cdr3_aa: CASSQSSSGTSVEQYF
cdr3_nt: TGTGCCAGCAGCCAAAGCTCCTCCGGGACTAGCGTCGAGCAGTACTTC

j_call: TRBJ1-2
v_call: TRBV6-6
clone_size: .
d_call: TRBD1
cdr3_aa: CASSPSGGDGLRGYTF
cdr3_nt: TGTGCCAGCAGCCCCTCAGGGGGCGACGGACTGAGAGGCTACACCTTC

j_call: TRBJ2-1
v_call: TRBV7-3
clone_size: .
d_call: .
cdr3_aa: CASARRDSPSSYNEQFF
cdr3_nt: TGTGCCAGCGCGCGACGGGACTCTCCGAGCTCCTACAATGAGCAGTTCTTC

j_call: TRBJ2-7
v_call: TRBV2
clone_size: .
d_call: TRBD1
cdr3_aa: CASDRERGGEQYF
cdr3_nt: TGTGCCAGCGACAGGGAAAGAGGAGGCGAGCAGTACTTC

j_call: TRBJ1-5
v_call: TRBV7-2
clone_size: .
d_call: .
cdr3_aa: CASSTGRNQPQHF
cdr3_nt: TGTGCCAGCAGTACAGGGCGAAATCAGCCCCAGCATTTT

j_call: TRBJ2-1
v_call: TRBV9
clone_size: once
d_call: TRBD2
cdr3_aa: CASSVALAGTYNEQFF
cdr3_nt: TGTGCCAGCAGCGTCGCACTAGCGGGGACATACAATGAGCAGTTCTTC

j_call: TRBJ2-2
v_call: TRBV10-3
clone_size: .
d_call: .
cdr3_aa: CAISQGLVNTGELFF
cdr3_nt: TGTGCCATCTCCCAGGGACTCGTGAACACCGGGGAGCTGTTTTTT

j_call: TRBJ2-7
v_call: TRBV12-3/TRBV12-4
clone_size: .
d_call: TRBD2
cdr3_aa: CASASGTYEQYF
cdr3_nt: TGTGCCAGCGCTAGCGGCACCTACGAGCAGTACTTC

j_call: TRBJ2-7
v_call: TRBV5-5
clone_size: once
d_call: TRBD2
cdr3_aa: CASSLDPLADYSYEQYF
cdr3_nt: TGTGCCAGCAGCTTGGATCCCCTAGCGGATTATTCCTACGAGCAGTACTTC

j_call: TRBJ2-3
v_call: TRBV7-3
clone_size: .
d_call: .
cdr3_aa: CASSEGRADTQYF
cdr3_nt: TGTGCCAGCAGCGAGGGTCGGGCAGATACGCAGTATTTT

j_call: TRBJ2-7
v_call: TRBV5-1
clone_size: .
d_call: TRBD2
cdr3_aa: CASSPVGTSGYEQYF
cdr3_nt: TGCGCCAGCAGCCCCGTGGGGACTAGCGGATACGAGCAGTACTTC

j_call: TRBJ2-7
v_call: TRBV11-2
clone_size: .
d_call: .
cdr3_aa: CASSSQGYEQYF
cdr3_nt: TGTGCCAGCAGCTCACAGGGCTACGAGCAGTACTTC

j_call: TRBJ2-2
v_call: TRBV15
clone_size: once
d_call: TRBD2
cdr3_aa: CATSGVTSGGTGELFF
cdr3_nt: TGTGCCACCAGCGGAGTGACTAGCGGAGGGACCGGGGAGCTGTTTTTT

j_call: TRBJ2-5
v_call: TRBV28
clone_size: few
d_call: TRBD2
cdr3_aa: CASSLWTSGTSQETQYF
cdr3_nt: TGTGCCAGCAGTTTGTGGACTAGCGGGACCTCTCAAGAGACCCAGTACTTC

j_call: TRBJ1-1
v_call: TRBV21-1
clone_size: .
d_call: .
cdr3_aa: CARNGQALNTEAFF
cdr3_nt: TGTGCCAGGAACGGTCAGGCGTTGAACACTGAAGCTTTCTTT

j_call: TRBJ2-3
v_call: TRBV28
clone_size: once
d_call: TRBD1
cdr3_aa: CASRQTGPDTQYF
cdr3_nt: TGTGCCAGCAGGCAGACAGGGCCAGATACGCAGTATTTT

j_call: TRBJ1-6
v_call: TRBV19
clone_size: .
d_call: .
cdr3_aa: CASSIDVRFNSPLHF
cdr3_nt: TGTGCCAGTAGTATAGATGTTCGGTTTAATTCACCCCTCCACTTT

j_call: TRBJ1-5
v_call: TRBV19
clone_size: few
d_call: .
cdr3_aa: CASSMSGISQPQHF
cdr3_nt: TGTGCCAGTAGTATGTCTGGTATAAGCCAGCCCCAGCATTTT

j_call: TRBJ1-2
v_call: TRBV28
clone_size: .
d_call: TRBD1
cdr3_aa: CASSGRTGGALRTLGYTF
cdr3_nt: TGTGCCAGCAGTGGGAGGACAGGAGGAGCCTTAAGGACCCTTGGCTACACCTTC

j_call: TRBJ2-7
v_call: TRBV27
clone_size: .
d_call: TRBD2
cdr3_aa: CASSLGGGGGTFYEQYF
cdr3_nt: TGTGCCAGCAGTTTAGGGGGGGGCGGGGGGACCTTCTACGAGCAGTACTTC